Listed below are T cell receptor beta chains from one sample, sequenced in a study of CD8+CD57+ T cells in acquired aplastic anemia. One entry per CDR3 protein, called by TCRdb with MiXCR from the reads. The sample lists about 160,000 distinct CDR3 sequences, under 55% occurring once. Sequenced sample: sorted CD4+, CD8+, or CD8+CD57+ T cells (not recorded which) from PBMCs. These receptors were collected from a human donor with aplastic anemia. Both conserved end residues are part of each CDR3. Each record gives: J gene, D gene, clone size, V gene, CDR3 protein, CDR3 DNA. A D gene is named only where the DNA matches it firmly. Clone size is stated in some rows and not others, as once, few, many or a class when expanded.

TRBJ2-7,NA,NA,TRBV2,CASLDSYEQYF,TGTGCCAGCTTAGACTCCTACGAGCAGTACTTC
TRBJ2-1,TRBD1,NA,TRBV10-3,CAISEVTGAGQFF,TGTGCCATCAGTGAAGTTACAGGGGCAGGGCAGTTCTTC
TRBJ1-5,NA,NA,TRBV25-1,CASSEAVNQTQHF,TGTGCCAGCAGTGAGGCAGTGAATCAGACCCAGCATTTT
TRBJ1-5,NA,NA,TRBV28,CASSLRQGISNQPQHF,TGTGCCAGCAGTTTACGGCAGGGGATTAGCAATCAGCCCCAGCATTTT
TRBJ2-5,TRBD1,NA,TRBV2,CASSEQQGAGETQYF,TGTGCCAGCAGTGAGCAACAGGGGGCAGGGGAGACCCAGTACTTC
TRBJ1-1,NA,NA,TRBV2,CASRYRVNTEAFF,TGTGCCAGCAGATACAGGGTGAACACTGAAGCTTTCTTT
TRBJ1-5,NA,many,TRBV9,CASSLDMGNQPQHF,TGTGCCAGCAGCCTCGACATGGGCAATCAGCCCCAGCATTTT
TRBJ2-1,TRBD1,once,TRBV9,CASSGDDRAWNEQFF,TGTGCCAGCAGCGGGGATGACAGGGCCTGGAATGAGCAGTTTTTC
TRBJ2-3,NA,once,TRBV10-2,CASSDRSTDTQYF,TGCGCCAGCAGTGACAGGAGCACAGATACGCAGTATTTT
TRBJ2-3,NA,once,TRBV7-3,CASSLLVADTQYF,TGTGCCAGCAGCCTTCTAGTTGCCGATACGCAGTATTTT
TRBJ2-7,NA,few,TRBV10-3,CAISDGQGVYF,TGTGCCATCAGTGATGGGCAGGGCGTGTACTTC
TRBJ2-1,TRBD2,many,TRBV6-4,CASSDSIAGVRTNEQFF,TGTGCCAGCAGTGACTCGATAGCGGGAGTGCGTACGAATGAGCAGTTCTTC
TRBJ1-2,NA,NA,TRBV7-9,CASSLTPGLSYGYTF,TGTGCCAGCAGCCTAACCCCGGGCCTAAGCTATGGCTACACCTTC
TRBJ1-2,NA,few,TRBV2,CASSVNVEGEGYTF,TGTGCCAGCAGTGTAAACGTTGAGGGCGAGGGCTACACCTTC
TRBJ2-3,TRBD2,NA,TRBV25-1,CASTSYTSGSSDTQYF,TGTGCCAGCACATCTTACACTAGCGGGAGTTCAGATACGCAGTATTTT
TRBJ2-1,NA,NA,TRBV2,CASSRTRNNEQFF,TGTGCCAGCAGTCGGACAAGGAACAATGAGCAGTTCTTC
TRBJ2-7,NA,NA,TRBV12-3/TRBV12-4,CASTLGGYEQYF,TGTGCCAGCACCCTAGGAGGGTACGAGCAGTACTTC
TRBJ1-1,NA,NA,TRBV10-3,CATQGVTEAFF,TGTGCCACCCAAGGGGTCACTGAAGCTTTCTTT
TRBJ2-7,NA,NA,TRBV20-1,CSARAGNNNEQYF,TGCAGTGCTAGAGCTGGGAACAACAACGAGCAGTACTTC
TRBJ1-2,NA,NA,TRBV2,CASIRGLGYGYTF,TGTGCCAGCATCCGGGGGCTTGGCTATGGCTACACCTTC
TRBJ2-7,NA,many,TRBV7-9,CASSGVIWGSYEQYF,TGTGCCAGCAGCGGGGTAATATGGGGGTCCTACGAGCAGTACTTC
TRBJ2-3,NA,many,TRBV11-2,CASTRADSLTDTQYF,TGTGCCAGCACCCGGGCGGACTCCTTAACAGATACGCAGTATTTT
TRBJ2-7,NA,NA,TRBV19,CASSIDRPGGEQYF,TGTGCCAGTAGTATTGACCGGCCCGGCGGGGAGCAGTACTTC
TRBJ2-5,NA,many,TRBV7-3,CASSRGIQETQYF,TGTGCCAGCAGCCGCGGAATCCAAGAGACCCAGTACTTC
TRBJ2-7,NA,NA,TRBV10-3,CASRWGADGREQYF,TGTGCCTCCCGATGGGGGGCCGACGGGAGAGAGCAGTACTTC
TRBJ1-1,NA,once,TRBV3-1,CASSQGTVAGLF,TGTGCCAGCAGCCAAGGGACGGTCGCGGGACTCTTT
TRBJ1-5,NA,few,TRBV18,CASSPGTRNRNQPQHF,TGTGCCAGCTCACCAGGGACAAGGAATCGCAATCAGCCCCAGCATTTT
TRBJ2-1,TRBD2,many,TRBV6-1,CASNRGASGYNEQFF,TGTGCCAGCAATCGTGGCGCTAGCGGCTACAATGAGCAGTTCTTC
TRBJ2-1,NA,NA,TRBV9,CATGTRFEQFF,TGTGCAACCGGGACACGTTTTGAGCAGTTCTTC
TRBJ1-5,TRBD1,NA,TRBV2,CASSGGTTGNNQPQHF,TGTGCCAGCAGTGGGGGTACGACAGGGAACAATCAGCCCCAGCATTTT
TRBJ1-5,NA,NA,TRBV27,CASKPEGGFYQPQHF,TGTGCCAGCAAACCGGAGGGCGGTTTTTATCAGCCCCAGCATTTT